Detailed here is one T cell receptor beta chain. This clonotype was observed many times. The antigen it binds to is not known. Per-nucleotide qualities are absent, and no much larger clonotype sits a single base away. The CDR3 measures 15 amino acids from cysteine to phenylalanine. Only the CDR3 region is kept as DNA, spanning 45 bases read in frame from base 1. From the germline V gene, CDR1 is SGHDT and CDR2 is YYEEEE. V and J are truncated by 2 bases and 3 bases respectively, leaving an intervening sequence of 13 bases. Sequencing was carried out with an Illumina NovaSeq 6000. Synthesis of TCR cDNA relied on 5'RACE template switching, a step that introduced a universal primer site along with unique molecular identifiers. cDNA synthesis was primed from both the TCR alpha and TCR beta constant segments. Two PCR steps were used to amplify libraries, with sample barcodes and sequencing adapters being added in the second step. Sequencing of libraries was done on Illumina HiSeq 2500 (2x100 bp) or NovaSeq (2x150 bp). In the original analysis: Demultiplexing of reads and collapsing into UMI consensus sequences were performed with MIGEC, and V(D)J alignment was carried out with MiXCR. Clonotypes responding to the vaccine were identified with edgeR on replicate PBMC samples, with the criteria of FDR below 0.01 and a log2 fold change above 5 up to day 15. Each bulk clonotype was labeled CD4 or CD8 based on which sequenced repertoire, CD4 or CD8, contained the clonotype at higher abundance. The public reads were quality trimmed at Q25 with fastp and then assembled into clones with MiXCR by TCRdb, keeping productive beta chains. CDR3 protein sequences are deduplicated, and each keeps its most common genes and DNA. It is TCRdb's table, rather than the study itself, that gives the V and J calls and clone size. In this sample the table shows about 250,000 distinct CDR3 sequences, around 3.5% of which occur a single time. About 20% of the sample rests with the top ten.

These data belong to a study of T cells after yellow fever vaccination (dated by TCRdb to about 2019). For context, the study as a whole: The SMART-Seq v4 Ultra Low Input RNA kit was used to prepare libraries from fractions with low cell numbers. Two healthy male donors made up the cohort, one aged 18 to 29 years and the other aged 30 to 40 years. Blood samples were taken at several timepoints before and after primary and secondary immunization, and bulk PBMC replicates and cell subsets were isolated. To follow T-cell clones before and after both primary and booster YFV17D yellow fever vaccination, bulk TCR alpha and beta repertoires underwent longitudinal sequencing.

This specimen's treatment or condition label, per the study, means: live attenuated yellow fever vaccine strain. At each blood-draw timepoint, two biological replicates of bulk PBMCs were obtained. PBMCs were isolated from peripheral blood using a standard Ficoll-Paque protocol. TriZol was used to extract RNA from bulk PBMCs, CD4 and CD8 fractions, and dextramer-positive and dextramer-negative fractions. Study-wide findings and limitations: Most clones expanded after primary vaccination were re-detected after the booster (around 96% of CD4 and around 88% of CD8), suggesting broad memory maintenance. Because abundant contaminating clonotypes from the bulk population could be contained in FACS-sorted repertoires, computational filtering was required. Compared with the primary T-cell response, the secondary T-cell response was weaker but faster, peaking on day 5 rather than day 15. The study included only a couple of donors, which limits how far the findings can be generalized. A small share of clonotypes was detected in both CD4 and CD8 compartments, with the overlap likely arising from convergent recombination.

The TCR comes from a man younger than 35 who received the YFV17D yellow fever vaccine. Material: PBMCs, obtained 15 days after the yellow fever booster vaccination. The rearranged chain carries TRBV5-6 and TRBJ2-3, with a tentative D gene TRBD2 over 7 matching bases. In nucleotides, the sequence is TGTGCCAGCAGCTTCGACAGGCGGGGGACAGATACGCAGTATTTT. Its protein product is CASSFDRRGTDTQYF.